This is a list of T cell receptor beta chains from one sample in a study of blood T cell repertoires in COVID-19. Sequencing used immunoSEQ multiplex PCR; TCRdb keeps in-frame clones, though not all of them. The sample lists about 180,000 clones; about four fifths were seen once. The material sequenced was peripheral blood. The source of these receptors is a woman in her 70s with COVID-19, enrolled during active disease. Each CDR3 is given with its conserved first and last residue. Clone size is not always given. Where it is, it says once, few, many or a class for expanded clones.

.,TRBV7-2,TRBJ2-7,CASSPGLARSYEQYF
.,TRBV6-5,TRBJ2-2,CATSRDTNTGELFF
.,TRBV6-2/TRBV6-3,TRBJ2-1,CASSLGQGRYNEQFF
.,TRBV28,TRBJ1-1,CASSLLGGNTEAFF
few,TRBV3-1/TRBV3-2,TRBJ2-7,CASSRSGSFSYEQYF
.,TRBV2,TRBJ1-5,CASTLTNQVQPQHF
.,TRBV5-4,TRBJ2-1,CASSPGGIAADNEQFF
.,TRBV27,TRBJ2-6,CASSGVLSSGANVLTF
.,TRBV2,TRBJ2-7,CASSENGAYEQYF
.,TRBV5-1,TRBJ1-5,CASSLEGVSNQPQHF
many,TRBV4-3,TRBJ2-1,CASSGSGRGEQFF
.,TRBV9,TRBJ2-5,CASSVDGLAGSRWETQYF
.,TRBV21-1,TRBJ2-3,CASSKLTGESSTDTQYF
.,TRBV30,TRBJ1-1,CAWSAGLADTEAFF
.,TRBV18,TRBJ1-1,CASSLNRDRGMNTEAFF
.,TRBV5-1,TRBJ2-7,CASSPGTRAPSEQYF
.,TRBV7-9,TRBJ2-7,CASSLGLAGGYYEQYF
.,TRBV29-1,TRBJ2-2,CSVGSGSNTGELFF
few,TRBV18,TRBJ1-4,CASSPRQGEEKLFF
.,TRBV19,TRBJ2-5,CASSDLRGKETQYF
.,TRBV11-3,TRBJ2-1,CASSLATPGSSTYNEQFF
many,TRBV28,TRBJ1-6,CASSFPPGQNSPLHF
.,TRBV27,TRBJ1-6,CASRWDRVNSPLHF
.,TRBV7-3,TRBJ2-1,CASSRSRLSNEQFF
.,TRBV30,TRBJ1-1,CAWDRQGANTEAFF
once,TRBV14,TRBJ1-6,CASSQKSSYNSPLHF
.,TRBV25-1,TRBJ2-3,CASSESGFSTDTQYF
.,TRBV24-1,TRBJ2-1,CATSDAKWSGEQFF
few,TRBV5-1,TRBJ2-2,CASSTEPGVKAGELFF
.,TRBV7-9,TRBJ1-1,CASSFNRGEAFF
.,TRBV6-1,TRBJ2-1,CASSEGGISYNEQFF
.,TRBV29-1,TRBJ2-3,CSVEGQGWADTQYF
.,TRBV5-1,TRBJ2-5,CASSLGGPQETQYF
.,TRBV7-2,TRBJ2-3,CASSPRRGGWTDTQYF
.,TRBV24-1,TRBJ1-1,CATTGAQNTEAFF
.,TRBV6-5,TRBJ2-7,CASRDTRVLSYEQYF
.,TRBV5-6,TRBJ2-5,CASSPRQGQETQYF
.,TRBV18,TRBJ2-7,CASSLSGDSSYEQYF
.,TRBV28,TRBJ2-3,CASSLLRGRMTDTQYF
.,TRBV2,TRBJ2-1,CASSAMTGVGNEQFF
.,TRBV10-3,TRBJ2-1,CAISETAEEYNEQFF
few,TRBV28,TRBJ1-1,CASSSAQTANTEAFF
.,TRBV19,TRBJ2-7,CASSTGQGRNEQYF
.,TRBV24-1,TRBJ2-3,CATRSGGDTQYF
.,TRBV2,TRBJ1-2,CASSDQEETYGYTF
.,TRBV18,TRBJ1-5,CASSGGAAGNQPQHF
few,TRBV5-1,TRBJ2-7,CASRYDQGPYEQYF